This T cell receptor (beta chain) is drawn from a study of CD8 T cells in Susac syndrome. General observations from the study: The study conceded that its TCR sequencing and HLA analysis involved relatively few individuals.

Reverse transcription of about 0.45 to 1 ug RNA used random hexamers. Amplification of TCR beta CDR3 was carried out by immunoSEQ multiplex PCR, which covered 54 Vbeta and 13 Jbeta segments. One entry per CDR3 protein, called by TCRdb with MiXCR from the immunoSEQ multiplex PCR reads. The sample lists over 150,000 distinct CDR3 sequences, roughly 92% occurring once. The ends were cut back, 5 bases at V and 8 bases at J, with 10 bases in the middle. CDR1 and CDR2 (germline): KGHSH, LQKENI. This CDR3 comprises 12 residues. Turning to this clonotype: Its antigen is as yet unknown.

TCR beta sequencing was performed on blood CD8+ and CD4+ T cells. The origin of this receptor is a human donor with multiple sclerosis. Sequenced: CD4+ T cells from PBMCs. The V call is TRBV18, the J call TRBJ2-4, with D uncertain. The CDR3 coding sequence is TGTGCCAGCTCAGGCCCGTTAGACATTCAGTACTTC. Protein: CASSGPLDIQYF. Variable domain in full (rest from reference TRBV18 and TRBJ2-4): NAGVMQNPRHLVRRRGQEARLRCSPMKGHSHVYWYRQLPEEGLKFMVYLQKENIIDESGMPKERFSAEFPKEGPSILRIQQVVRGDSAAYFCASSGPLDIQYFGAGTRLSVL.